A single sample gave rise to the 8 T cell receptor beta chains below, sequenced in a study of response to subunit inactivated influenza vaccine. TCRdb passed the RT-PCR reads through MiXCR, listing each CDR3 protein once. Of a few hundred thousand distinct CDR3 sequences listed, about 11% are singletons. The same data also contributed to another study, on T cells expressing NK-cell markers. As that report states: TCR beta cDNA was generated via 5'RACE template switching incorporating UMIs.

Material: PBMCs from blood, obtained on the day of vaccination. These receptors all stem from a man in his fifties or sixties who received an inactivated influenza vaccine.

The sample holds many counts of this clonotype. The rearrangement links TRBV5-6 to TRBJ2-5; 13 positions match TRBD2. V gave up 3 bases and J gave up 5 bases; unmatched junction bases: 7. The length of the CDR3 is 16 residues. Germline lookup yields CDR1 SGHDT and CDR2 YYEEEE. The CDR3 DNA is TGTGCCAGCAGCTCATTGGGACTAGCGGGATTGGAGACCCAGTACTTC. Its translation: CASSSLGLAGLETQYF.

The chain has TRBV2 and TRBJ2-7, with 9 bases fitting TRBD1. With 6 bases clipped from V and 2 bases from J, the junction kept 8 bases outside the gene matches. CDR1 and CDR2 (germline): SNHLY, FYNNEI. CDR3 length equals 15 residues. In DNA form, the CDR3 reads TGTGCCAGCAGAGGTGACAGGGGGTACCCCTACGAGCAGTACTTC. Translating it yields CASRGDRGYPYEQYF. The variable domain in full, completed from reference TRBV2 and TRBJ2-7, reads EPEVTQTPSHQVTQMGQEVILRCVPISNHLYFYWYRQILGQKVEFLVSFYNNEISEKSEIFDDQFSVERPDGSNFTLKIRSTKLEDSAMYFCASRGDRGYPYEQYFGPGTRLTVT.

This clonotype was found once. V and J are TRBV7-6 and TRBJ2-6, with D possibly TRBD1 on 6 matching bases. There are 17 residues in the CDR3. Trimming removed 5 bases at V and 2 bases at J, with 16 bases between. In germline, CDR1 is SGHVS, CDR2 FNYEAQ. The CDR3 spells CASSPGHLMTGANVLTF. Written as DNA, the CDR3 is TGTGCCAGCAGCCCGGGACACCTAATGACTGGGGCCAACGTCCTGACTTTC.

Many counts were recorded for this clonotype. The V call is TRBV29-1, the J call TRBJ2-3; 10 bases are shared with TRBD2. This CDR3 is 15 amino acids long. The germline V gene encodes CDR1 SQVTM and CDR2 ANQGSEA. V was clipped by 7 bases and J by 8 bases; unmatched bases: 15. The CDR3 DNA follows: TGCAGCGGTATCCCGGGACTAGCGCAGAAGGGTACGCAGTATTTT. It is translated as CSGIPGLAQKGTQYF.

Here the CDR3 reads CASTTWDSNQPQHF. DNA of the CDR3: TGTGCCAGCACTACTTGGGACAGCAATCAGCCCCAGCATTTT. J is TRBJ1-5 and V is TRBV28, with a tentative D call TRBD1 (5 bases). CDR3 length equals 14 residues. The germline gives CDR1 MDHEN, CDR2 SYDVKM. Trimming stripped 7 bases from V and 1 base from J, with 11 bases between. Looking up the rest from reference TRBV28 and TRBJ1-5 gives the full variable domain: DVKVTQSSRYLVKRTGEKVFLECVQDMDHENMFWYRQDPGLGLRLIYFSYDVKMKEKGDIPEGYSVSREKKERFSLILESASTNQTSMYLCASTTWDSNQPQHFGDGTRLSIL.

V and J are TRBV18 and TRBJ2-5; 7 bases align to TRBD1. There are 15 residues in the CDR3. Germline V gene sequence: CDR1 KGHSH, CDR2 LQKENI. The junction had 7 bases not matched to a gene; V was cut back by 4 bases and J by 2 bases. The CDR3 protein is CASSLQGQTQETQYF. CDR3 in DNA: TGTGCCAGCTCACTACAGGGACAGACACAAGAGACCCAGTACTTC.

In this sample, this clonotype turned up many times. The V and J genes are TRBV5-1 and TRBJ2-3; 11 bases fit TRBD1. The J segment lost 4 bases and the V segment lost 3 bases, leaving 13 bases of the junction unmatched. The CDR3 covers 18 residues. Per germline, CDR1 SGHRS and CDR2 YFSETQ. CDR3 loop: CASSSNPGQGAFADTQYF. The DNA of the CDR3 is TGCGCCAGCAGCTCCAACCCAGGACAGGGGGCGTTCGCAGATACGCAGTATTTT.

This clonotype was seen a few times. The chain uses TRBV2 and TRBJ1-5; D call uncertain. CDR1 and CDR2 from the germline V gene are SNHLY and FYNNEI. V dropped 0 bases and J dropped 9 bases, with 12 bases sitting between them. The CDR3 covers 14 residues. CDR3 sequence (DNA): TGTGCCAGCAGTGAAGCGGAGGGTCTTCTGCCCCAGCATTTT. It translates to CASSEAEGLLPQHF. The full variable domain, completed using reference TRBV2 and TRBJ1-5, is EPEVTQTPSHQVTQMGQEVILRCVPISNHLYFYWYRQILGQKVEFLVSFYNNEISEKSEIFDDQFSVERPDGSNFTLKIRSTKLEDSAMYFCASSEAEGLLPQHFGDGTRLSIL.